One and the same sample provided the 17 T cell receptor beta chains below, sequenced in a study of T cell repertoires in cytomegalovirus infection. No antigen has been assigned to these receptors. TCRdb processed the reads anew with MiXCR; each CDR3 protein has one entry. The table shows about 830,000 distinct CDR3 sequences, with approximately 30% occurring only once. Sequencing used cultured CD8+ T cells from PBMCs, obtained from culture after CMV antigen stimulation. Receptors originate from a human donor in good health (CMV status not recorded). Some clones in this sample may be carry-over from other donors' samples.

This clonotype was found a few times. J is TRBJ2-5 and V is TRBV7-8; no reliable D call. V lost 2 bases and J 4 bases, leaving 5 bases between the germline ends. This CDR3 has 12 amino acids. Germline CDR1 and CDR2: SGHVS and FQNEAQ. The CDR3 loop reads CASSLNAETQYF. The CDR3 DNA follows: TGTGCCAGCAGCTTAAACGCAGAGACCCAGTACTTC. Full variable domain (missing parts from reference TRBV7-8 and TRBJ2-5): GAGVSQSPRYKVAKRGQDVALRCDPISGHVSLFWYQQALGQGPEFLTYFQNEAQLDKSGLPSDRFFAERPEGSVSTLKIQRTQQEDSAVYLCASSLNAETQYFGPGTRLLVL.

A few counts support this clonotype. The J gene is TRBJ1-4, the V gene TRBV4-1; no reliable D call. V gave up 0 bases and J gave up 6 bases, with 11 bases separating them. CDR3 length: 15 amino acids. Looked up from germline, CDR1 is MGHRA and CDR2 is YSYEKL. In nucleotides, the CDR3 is TGCGCCAGCAGCCAAGATGCGGGGATGGATGAAAAACTGTTTTTT. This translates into CASSQDAGMDEKLFF.

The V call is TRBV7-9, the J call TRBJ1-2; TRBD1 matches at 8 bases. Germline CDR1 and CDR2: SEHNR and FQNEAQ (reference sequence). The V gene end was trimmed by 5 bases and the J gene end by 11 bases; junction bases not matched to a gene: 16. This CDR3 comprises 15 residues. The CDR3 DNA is TGTGCCAGCAGCCCCCGGACAGGGACGTTGGAGGGGTACACCTTC. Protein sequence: CASSPRTGTLEGYTF.

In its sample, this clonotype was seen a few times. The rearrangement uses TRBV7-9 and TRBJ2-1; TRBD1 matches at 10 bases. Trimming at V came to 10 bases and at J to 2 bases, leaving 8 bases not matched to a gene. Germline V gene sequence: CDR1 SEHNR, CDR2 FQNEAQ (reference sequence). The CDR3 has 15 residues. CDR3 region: CATLPGQGPYNEQFF. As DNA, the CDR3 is TGTGCCACCCTACCGGGACAGGGGCCCTACAATGAGCAGTTCTTC.

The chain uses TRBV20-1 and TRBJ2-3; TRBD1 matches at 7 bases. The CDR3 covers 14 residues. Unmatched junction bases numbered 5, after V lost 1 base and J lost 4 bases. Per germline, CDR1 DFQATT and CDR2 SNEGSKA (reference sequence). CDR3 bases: TGCAGTGCTAGAGGAGACAGGGATCCAGATACGCAGTATTTT. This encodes CSARGDRDPDTQYF.

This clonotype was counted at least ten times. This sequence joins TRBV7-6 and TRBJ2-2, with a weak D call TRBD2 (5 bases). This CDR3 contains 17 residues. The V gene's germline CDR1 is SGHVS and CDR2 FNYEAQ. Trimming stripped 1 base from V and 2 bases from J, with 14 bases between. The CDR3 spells CASSLVITGINTGELFF. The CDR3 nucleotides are TGTGCCAGCAGCTTAGTGATTACCGGGATTAACACCGGGGAGCTGTTTTTT.

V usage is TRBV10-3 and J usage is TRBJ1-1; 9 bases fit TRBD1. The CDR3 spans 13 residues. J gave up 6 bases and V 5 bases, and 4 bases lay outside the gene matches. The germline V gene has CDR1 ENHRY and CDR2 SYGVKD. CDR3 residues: CAISPGTGPEAFF. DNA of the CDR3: TGTGCCATCAGTCCCGGGACAGGGCCTGAAGCTTTCTTT.

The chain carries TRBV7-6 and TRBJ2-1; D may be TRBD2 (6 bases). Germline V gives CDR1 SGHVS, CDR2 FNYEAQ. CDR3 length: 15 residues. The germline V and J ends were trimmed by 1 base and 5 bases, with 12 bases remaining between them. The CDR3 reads CASSLDGGANNEQFF. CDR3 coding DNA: TGTGCCAGCAGCTTAGACGGAGGGGCCAACAATGAGCAGTTCTTC. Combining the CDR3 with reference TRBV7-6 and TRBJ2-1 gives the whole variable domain GAGVSQSPRYKVTKRGQDVALRCDPISGHVSLYWYRQALGQGPEFLTYFNYEAQQDKSGLPNDRFSAERPEGSISTLTIQRTEQRDSAMYRCASSLDGGANNEQFFGPGTRLTVL.

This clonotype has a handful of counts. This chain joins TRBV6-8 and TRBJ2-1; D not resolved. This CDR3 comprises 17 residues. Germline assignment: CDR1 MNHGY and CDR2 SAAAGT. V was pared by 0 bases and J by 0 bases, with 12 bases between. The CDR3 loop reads CASSYSVRTSSYNEQFF. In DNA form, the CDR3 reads TGTGCCAGCAGTTACTCGGTCCGGACCAGCTCCTACAATGAGCAGTTCTTC.

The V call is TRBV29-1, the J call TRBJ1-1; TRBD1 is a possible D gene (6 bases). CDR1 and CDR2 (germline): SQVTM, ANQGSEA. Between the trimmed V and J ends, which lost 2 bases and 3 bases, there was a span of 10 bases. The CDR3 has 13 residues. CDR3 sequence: CSVEWQGHTEAFF. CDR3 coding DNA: TGCAGCGTTGAATGGCAGGGGCACACTGAAGCTTTCTTT.

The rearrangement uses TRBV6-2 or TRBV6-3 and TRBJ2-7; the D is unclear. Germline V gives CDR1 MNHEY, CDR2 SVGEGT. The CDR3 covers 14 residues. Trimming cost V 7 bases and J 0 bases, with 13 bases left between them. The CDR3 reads CASTPTRVSYEQYV. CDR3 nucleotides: TGTGCCAGCACTCCCACAAGGGTCTCCTACGAGCAGTACGTC.

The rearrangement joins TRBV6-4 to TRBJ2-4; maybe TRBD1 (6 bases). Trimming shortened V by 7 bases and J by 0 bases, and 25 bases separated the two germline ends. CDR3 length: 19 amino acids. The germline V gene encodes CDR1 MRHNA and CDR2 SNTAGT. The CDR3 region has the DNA TGTGCCAGCAAGGCCAGTAAGGCAGGGGACAAGTTAGCCAAAAACATTCAGTACTTC. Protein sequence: CASKASKAGDKLAKNIQYF.

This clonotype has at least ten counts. CDR3 residues: CASSLEGFMNYGYTF. As DNA, the CDR3 is TGTGCCAGCAGCTTAGAAGGGTTTATGAACTATGGCTACACCTTC. This chain uses TRBV7-4 with TRBJ1-2; D gene ambiguous. CDR3 length equals 15 residues. Germline-derived CDR1 and CDR2 are SGHVT and SQSDAQ. The V gene lost 1 base and the J gene lost 2 bases, with 11 bases spanning the gap.

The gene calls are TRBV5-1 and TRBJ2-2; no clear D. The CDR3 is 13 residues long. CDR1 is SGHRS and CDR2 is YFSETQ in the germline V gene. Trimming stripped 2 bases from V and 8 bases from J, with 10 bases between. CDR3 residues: CASSFEVAGELFF. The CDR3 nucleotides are TGCGCCAGCAGCTTCGAGGTCGCGGGGGAGCTGTTTTTT.

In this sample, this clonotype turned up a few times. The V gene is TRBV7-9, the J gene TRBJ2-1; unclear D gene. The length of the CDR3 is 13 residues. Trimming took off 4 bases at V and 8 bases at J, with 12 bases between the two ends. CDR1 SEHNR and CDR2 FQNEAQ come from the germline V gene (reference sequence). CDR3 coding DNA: TGTGCCAGCAGCTCCAGGCGGTGGGATGAGCAGTTCTTC. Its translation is CASSSRRWDEQFF. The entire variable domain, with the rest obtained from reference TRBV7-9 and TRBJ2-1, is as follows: DTGVSQNPRHKITKRGQNVTFRCDPISEHNRLYWYRQTLGQGPEFLTYFQNEAQLEKSRLLSDRFSAERPKGSFSTLEIQRTEQGDSAMYLCASSSRRWDEQFFGPGTRLTVL.

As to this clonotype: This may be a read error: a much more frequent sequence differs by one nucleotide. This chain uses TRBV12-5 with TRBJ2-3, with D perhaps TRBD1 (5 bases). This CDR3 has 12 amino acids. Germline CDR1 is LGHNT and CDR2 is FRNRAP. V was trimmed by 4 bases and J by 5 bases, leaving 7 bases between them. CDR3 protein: CASGWGIDTQYF. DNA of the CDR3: TGTGCTAGTGGTTGGGGCATAGATACGCAGTATTTT.

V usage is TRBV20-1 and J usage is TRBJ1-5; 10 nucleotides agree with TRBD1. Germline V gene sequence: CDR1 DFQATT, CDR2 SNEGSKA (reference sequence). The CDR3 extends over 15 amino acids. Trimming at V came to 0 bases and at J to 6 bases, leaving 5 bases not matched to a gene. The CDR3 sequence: CSARDWTGGRQPQHF. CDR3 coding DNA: TGCAGTGCTAGAGATTGGACAGGGGGTCGTCAGCCCCAGCATTTT.